This T cell receptor (beta chain) appears in the sequencing data of a study of T cell responses to AZD1222 COVID-19 vaccine. Overall study findings and caveats: Following two doses of AZD1222, Spike-specific TCR breadth and depth rose. Spike as a whole was targeted by vaccine-associated CD4 TCRs, dominant at 160-218 and 743-854.

Generated by immunoSEQ multiplex PCR, the TCRdb table keeps only in-frame clones and is missing some. The sample holds 85,000 to 90,000 clones, approximately 91% seen once. This CDR3 has 14 amino acids. The V gene's germline CDR1 is LGHDT and CDR2 YNNKEL (reference sequence). V lost 2 bases to trimming and J lost 9 bases, with 14 bases between them. This clone was observed a single time. The antigen is not known. The source of this sequence is an adult who received the AZD1222 COVID-19 vaccine. Material: peripheral blood, obtained 28 days after the second AZD1222 dose. This chain connects TRBV3-1 (or the pseudogene TRBV3-2) to TRBJ2-1, with D possibly matching TRBD2 (6 bases). The CDR3 nucleotides are TGTGCCAGCAGCCAAAACTTTGGCGGGGCTGAGCAGTTCTTC. Its protein product is CASSQNFGGAEQFF.